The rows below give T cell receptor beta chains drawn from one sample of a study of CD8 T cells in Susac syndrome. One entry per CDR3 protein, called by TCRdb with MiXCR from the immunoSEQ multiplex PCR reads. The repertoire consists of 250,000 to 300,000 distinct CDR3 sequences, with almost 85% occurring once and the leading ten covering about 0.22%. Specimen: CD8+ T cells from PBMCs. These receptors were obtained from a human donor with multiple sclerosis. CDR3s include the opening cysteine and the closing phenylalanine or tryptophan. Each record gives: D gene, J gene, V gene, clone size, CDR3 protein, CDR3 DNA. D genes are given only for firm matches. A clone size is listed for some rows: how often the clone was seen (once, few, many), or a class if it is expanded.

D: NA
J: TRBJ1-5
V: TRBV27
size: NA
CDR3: CASSPWAGNQPQHF
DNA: TGTGCCAGCTCCCCATGGGCTGGCAATCAGCCCCAGCATTTT

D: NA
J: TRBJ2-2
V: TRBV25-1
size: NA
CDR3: CASSPNSEQELFF
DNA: TGTGCCAGCAGCCCTAACTCCGAACAGGAGCTGTTTTTT

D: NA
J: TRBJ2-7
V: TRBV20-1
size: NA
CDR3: CSARDTRELIYEQYF
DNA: TGCAGTGCTAGAGATACCCGGGAGTTAATTTACGAGCAGTACTTC

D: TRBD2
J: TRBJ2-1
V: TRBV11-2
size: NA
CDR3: CASSLWAGEANEQFF
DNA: TGTGCCAGCAGCTTATGGGCGGGAGAGGCAAATGAGCAGTTCTTC

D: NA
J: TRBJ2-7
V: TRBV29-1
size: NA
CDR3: CSVEADISYEQYF
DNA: TGCAGCGTTGAGGCGGACATCTCCTACGAGCAGTACTTC

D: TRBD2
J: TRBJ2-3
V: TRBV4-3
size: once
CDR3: CASSLAGSSGGSDTQYF
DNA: TGCGCCAGCAGCTTAGCTGGGTCTAGCGGGGGGAGCGATACGCAGTATTTT

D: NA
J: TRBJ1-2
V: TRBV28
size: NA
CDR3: CASSLGVKGGGYTF
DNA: TGTGCCAGCAGTTTGGGGGTGAAGGGAGGAGGCTACACCTTC

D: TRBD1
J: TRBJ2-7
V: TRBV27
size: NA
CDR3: CASSRQGLYLPEQYF
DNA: TGTGCCAGCAGTCGACAGGGGCTATACCTCCCCGAGCAGTACTTC

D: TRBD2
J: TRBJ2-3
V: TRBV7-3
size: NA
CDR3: CASSPGLAEGTDTQYF
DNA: TGTGCCAGCAGCCCAGGACTAGCGGAGGGGACAGATACGCAGTATTTT

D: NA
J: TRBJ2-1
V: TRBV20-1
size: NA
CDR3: CSAKSYGSSDNEQFF
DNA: TGCAGTGCTAAGTCTTACGGGAGCAGCGACAATGAGCAGTTCTTC

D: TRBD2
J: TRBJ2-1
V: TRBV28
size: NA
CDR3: CASSLEVETSGISYNEQFF
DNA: TGTGCCAGCAGTTTAGAGGTGGAGACTAGCGGCATCTCCTACAATGAGCAGTTCTTC

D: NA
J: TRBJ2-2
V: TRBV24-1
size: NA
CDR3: CATSVANTGELFF
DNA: TGTGCCACCAGTGTGGCAAACACCGGGGAGCTGTTTTTT

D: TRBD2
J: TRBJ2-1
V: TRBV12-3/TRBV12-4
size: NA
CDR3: CASSFGSGTYNEQFF
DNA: TGTGCCAGCAGTTTCGGTAGCGGGACCTACAATGAGCAGTTCTTC

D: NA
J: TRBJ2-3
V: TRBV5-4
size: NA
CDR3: CASSPDSRPDTQYF
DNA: TGTGCCAGCAGCCCGGACTCGCGTCCGGATACGCAGTATTTT

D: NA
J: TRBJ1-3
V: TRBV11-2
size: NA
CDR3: CASSLVGSGNTIYF
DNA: TGTGCCAGCAGCTTAGTCGGTTCTGGAAACACCATATATTTT

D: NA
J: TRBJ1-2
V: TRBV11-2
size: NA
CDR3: CASSLGGGRYGYTF
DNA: TGTGCCAGCAGCTTGGGCGGGGGGCGATATGGCTACACCTTC

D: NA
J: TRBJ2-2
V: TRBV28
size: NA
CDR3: CASSSPWSELFF
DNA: TGTGCCAGCAGTTCCCCTTGGTCGGAGCTGTTTTTT

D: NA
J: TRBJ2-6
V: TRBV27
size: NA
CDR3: CASSLYAYSGANVLTF
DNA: TGTGCCAGCAGTTTATACGCCTACTCTGGGGCCAACGTCCTGACTTTC

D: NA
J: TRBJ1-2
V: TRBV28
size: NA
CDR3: CASSRSGTLYGYTF
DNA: TGTGCCAGCAGCCGTTCCGGGACGCTCTATGGCTACACCTTC

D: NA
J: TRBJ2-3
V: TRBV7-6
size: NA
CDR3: CASSLAVIGDGVDTQYF
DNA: TGTGCCAGCAGCTTAGCTGTCATCGGCGACGGCGTCGATACGCAGTATTTT

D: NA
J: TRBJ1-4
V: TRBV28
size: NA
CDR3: CASRQRDTTNEKLFF
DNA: TGTGCCAGCAGACAACGGGACACTACTAATGAAAAACTGTTTTTT

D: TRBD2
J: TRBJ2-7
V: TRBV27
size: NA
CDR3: CASSPSLAGVTYEQYF
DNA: TGTGCCAGCAGTCCTTCGCTAGCGGGGGTTACCTACGAGCAGTACTTC

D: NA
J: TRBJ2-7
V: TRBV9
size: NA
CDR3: CASSLEGTDSYEQYF
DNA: TGTGCCAGCAGCCTCGAGGGCACAGACTCCTACGAGCAGTACTTC

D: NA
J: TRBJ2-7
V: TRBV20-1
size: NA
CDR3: CSASDLYSYEQYF
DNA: TGCAGTGCTAGTGACCTTTACTCCTACGAGCAGTACTTC

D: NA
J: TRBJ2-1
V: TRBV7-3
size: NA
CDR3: CASSLGFSSYNEQFF
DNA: TGTGCCAGCAGCCTGGGATTTAGCTCCTACAATGAGCAGTTCTTC

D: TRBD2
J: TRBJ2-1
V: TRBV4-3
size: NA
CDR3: CASSHDGTSGNEQFF
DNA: TGCGCCAGCAGCCATGATGGGACTAGCGGGAATGAGCAGTTCTTC

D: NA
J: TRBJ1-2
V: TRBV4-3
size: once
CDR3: CASSQEVVGYGYTF
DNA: TGCGCCAGCAGCCAAGAAGTCGTCGGCTATGGCTACACCTTC

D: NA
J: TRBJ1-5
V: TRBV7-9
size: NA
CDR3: CASSLAGAPNQPQHF
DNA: TGTGCCAGCAGCTTAGCAGGGGCTCCTAATCAGCCCCAGCATTTT

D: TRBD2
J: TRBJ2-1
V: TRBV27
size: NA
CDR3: CASGSGTSGSEEQFF
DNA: TGTGCCAGCGGGTCCGGGACTAGCGGGAGCGAGGAGCAGTTCTTC

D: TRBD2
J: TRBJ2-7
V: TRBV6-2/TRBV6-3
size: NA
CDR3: CASRPLGAGAAEQYF
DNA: TGTGCCAGCAGGCCCTTAGGGGCGGGAGCCGCTGAGCAGTACTTC

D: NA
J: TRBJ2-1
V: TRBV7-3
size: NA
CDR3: CASSLVGGWDEQFF
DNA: TGTGCCAGCAGCTTGGTAGGTGGTTGGGATGAGCAGTTCTTC

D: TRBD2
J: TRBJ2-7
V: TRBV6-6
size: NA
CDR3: CASRPLADVTYEQYF
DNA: TGTGCCAGCAGGCCCCTAGCGGACGTTACCTACGAGCAGTACTTC

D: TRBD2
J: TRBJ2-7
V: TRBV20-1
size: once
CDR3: CSARDQLAGLTYEQYF
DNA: TGCAGTGCTAGAGATCAACTAGCGGGACTCACTTACGAGCAGTACTTC

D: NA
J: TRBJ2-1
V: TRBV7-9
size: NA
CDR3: CASSLGVVEVYNEQFF
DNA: TGTGCCAGCAGCTTAGGCGTAGTAGAGGTGTACAATGAGCAGTTCTTC

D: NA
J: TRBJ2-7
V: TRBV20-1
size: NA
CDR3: CSARDARSLPYEQYF
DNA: TGCAGTGCTAGAGATGCCAGGAGCTTACCCTACGAGCAGTACTTC

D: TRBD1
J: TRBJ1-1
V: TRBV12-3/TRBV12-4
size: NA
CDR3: CASSSRDRGREAFF
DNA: TGTGCCAGCAGTTCCCGGGACAGGGGGCGCGAAGCTTTCTTT

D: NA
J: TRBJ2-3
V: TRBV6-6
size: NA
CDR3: CASRRPESPDTQYF
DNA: TGTGCCAGCAGACGCCCCGAGTCCCCTGATACGCAGTATTTT

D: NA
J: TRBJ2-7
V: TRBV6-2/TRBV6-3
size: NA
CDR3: CASMGANEQYF
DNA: TGTGCCAGCATGGGGGCAAACGAGCAGTACTTC

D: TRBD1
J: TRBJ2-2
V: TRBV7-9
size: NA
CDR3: CASSSSGGANTGELFF
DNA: TGTGCCAGCAGCTCGTCAGGGGGCGCAAACACCGGGGAGCTGTTTTTT

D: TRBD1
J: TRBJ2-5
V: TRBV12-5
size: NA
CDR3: CASGLWDRQETQYF
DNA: TGTGCTAGTGGTTTGTGGGACAGACAAGAGACCCAGTACTTC

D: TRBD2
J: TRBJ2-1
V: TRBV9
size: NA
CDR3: CASSVGDYHNEQFF
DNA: TGTGCCAGCAGCGTAGGGGACTATCACAATGAGCAGTTCTTC

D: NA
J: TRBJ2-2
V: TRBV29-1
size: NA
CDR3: CSATSTVGTGELFF
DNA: TGCAGCGCCACATCAACCGTCGGCACCGGGGAGCTGTTTTTT

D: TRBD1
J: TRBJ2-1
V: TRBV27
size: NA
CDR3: CASSSRQGSYNEQFF
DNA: TGTGCCAGCAGCTCGAGACAGGGCTCCTACAATGAGCAGTTCTTC

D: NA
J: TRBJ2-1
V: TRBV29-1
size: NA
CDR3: CSVVPMTSYNEQFF
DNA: TGCAGCGTCGTACCTATGACTAGTTACAATGAGCAGTTCTTC

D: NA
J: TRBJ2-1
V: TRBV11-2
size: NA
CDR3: CASSHLTLYNEQFF
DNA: TGTGCCAGCAGCCATCTGACCCTCTACAATGAGCAGTTCTTC

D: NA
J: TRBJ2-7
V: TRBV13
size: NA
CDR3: CASSLEGFWYEQYF
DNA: TGTGCCAGCAGCTTAGAGGGGTTTTGGTACGAGCAGTACTTC

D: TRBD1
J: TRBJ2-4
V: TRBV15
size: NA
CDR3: CATSGQGRNIQYF
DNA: TGTGCCACCAGCGGACAGGGGAGAAACATTCAGTACTTC

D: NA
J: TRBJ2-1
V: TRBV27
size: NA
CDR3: CASSLKRDVFNEQFF
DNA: TGTGCCAGCAGCCTCAAACGGGACGTCTTTAATGAGCAGTTCTTC

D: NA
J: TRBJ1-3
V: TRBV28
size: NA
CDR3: CASSLWRGGPGNTIYF
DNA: TGTGCCAGCAGTTTATGGCGTGGAGGACCCGGAAACACCATATATTTT

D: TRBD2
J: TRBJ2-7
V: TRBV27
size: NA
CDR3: CASSLELAGTYEQYF
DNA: TGTGCCAGCAGTTTAGAACTAGCGGGGACCTACGAGCAGTACTTC

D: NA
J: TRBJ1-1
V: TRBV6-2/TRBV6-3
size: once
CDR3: CASRAYGELGTEAFF
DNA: TGTGCCAGCAGGGCCTACGGGGAGCTAGGCACTGAAGCTTTCTTT

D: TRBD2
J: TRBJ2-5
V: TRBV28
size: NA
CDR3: CASTNSGSLETQYF
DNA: TGTGCCAGCACAAATAGCGGGAGTTTAGAGACCCAGTACTTC

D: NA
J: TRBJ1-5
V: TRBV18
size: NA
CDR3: CASSGTGYDNQPQHF
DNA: TGTGCCAGCTCAGGCACAGGGTATGACAATCAGCCCCAGCATTTT